Following are 18 T cell receptor beta chains from one sample sequenced in a study of regulatory T cells in long-lasting Graves disease. The time point was: newly diagnosed GD, antithyroid drugs for less than 3 months. From PBMCs, RNA was extracted and then used to make the TCR library. For TCR beta, libraries came from iRepertoire HTBI primers and Arm-PCR of CDR3 regions. TCRdb analysed the multiplex PCR reads with MiXCR anew, one entry per CDR3 protein. The sample yields hundreds of thousands of distinct CDR3 sequences, 15% to 20% seen once. The sample here was peripheral blood mononuclear cells (PBMCs), taken at new diagnosis, from a patient treated with antithyroid drugs. The receptors were sampled from a female donor with Graves disease.

This rearrangement joins TRBV11-2 to TRBJ2-3; 8 nucleotides align to TRBD2. The V gene end was trimmed by 3 bases and the J gene end by 2 bases; junction bases not matched to a gene: 4. Germline V gene lookup returns CDR1 SGHAT and CDR2 FQNNGV. The CDR3 length is 15 residues. CDR3 sequence: CASSFRLAYTDTQYF. CDR3 nucleotides: TGTGCCAGCAGCTTTCGACTAGCGTACACAGATACGCAGTATTTT.

This clonotype has only a few counts. V usage is TRBV29-1 and J usage is TRBJ1-3; D is unresolved. The V end lost 1 base, the J end lost 0 bases, and 4 bases lay between the germline ends. CDR1 and CDR2 from the germline V gene are SQVTM and ANQGSEA. The CDR3 has 13 residues. DNA of the CDR3: TGCAGCGTTGAAGGGTACTCTGGAAACACCATATATTTT. Its translation: CSVEGYSGNTIYF.

As concerns this clonotype: A read error may explain this, as a much larger clone is one base away. The V and J genes are TRBV28 and TRBJ2-5, with 11 bases fitting TRBD2. The better agreement between TRBJ2-1 and the DNA end casts doubt on the J call. From germline, CDR1 is MDHEN and CDR2 SYDVKM. CDR3 length: 16 amino acids. The CDR3 nucleotides are TGTGCCAGCAGTAAAGGTTTAGCGGGAGGGCAAGAGACCCAGTTCTTC. Encoded protein: CASSKGLAGGQETQFF.

This chain joins TRBV5-6 and TRBJ2-7; unclear D gene. V was clipped by 0 bases and J by 6 bases, with 7 bases between them. The V gene's germline CDR1 is SGHDT and CDR2 YYEEEE. CDR3 length equals 12 residues. The CDR3 here is CASSLVSVEQYF. DNA for the CDR3: TGTGCCAGCAGCTTGGTATCGGTCGAGCAGTACTTC.

This clonotype has at least ten counts. This chain links TRBV19 with TRBJ1-5; a possible D gene is TRBD1 (6 bases). The V end lost 9 bases, the J end lost 6 bases, and 21 bases lay between the germline ends. This CDR3 is built from 15 residues. CDR1 is LNHDA and CDR2 is SQIVND in the germline V gene (reference sequence). The CDR3 is CASRAGGGGSQPQHF. The CDR3 region has the DNA TGTGCCAGCAGGGCCGGTGGAGGGGGTAGTCAGCCCCAGCATTTT.

In this sample, this clonotype turned up many times. The J gene is TRBJ2-1, the V gene TRBV6-1; tentative D call: TRBD1 (6 bases). The CDR3 is made up of 14 amino acids. CDR1 is MNHNS and CDR2 is SASEGT in the germline V gene. V lost 6 bases to trimming and J lost 7 bases, with 16 bases between them. The CDR3 DNA follows: TGTGCCAGCAGATCGATCGGGACACCTAATGAGCAGTTCTTC. Translation: CASRSIGTPNEQFF.

The rearrangement links TRBV7-9 to TRBJ1-5; D is unresolved. V was cut by 5 bases and J by 2 bases, with 10 bases left in between. The CDR3 contains 14 residues. CDR1 and CDR2 from the germline V gene are SEHNR and FQNEAQ (reference sequence). The CDR3 nucleotides are TGTGCCAGCAGCGTAGGTGAGGGCAATCAGCCCCAGCATTTT. Protein sequence: CASSVGEGNQPQHF.

This clonotype appeared many times. This chain uses TRBV2 with TRBJ1-1; no clear D gene. CDR3 length: 11 residues. The germline V and J ends were trimmed by 8 bases and 5 bases, with 9 bases remaining between them. Germline V CDR1 and CDR2: SNHLY, FYNNEI. The CDR3 nucleotides read TGTGCCAGCCTCCCGGGAACTGAAGCTTTCTTT. This gives the protein CASLPGTEAFF.

This chain joins TRBV6-2 or TRBV6-3 and TRBJ2-5, with D perhaps given as TRBD1 or TRBD2 (6 bases each). CDR3 length equals 12 residues. Looked up from germline, CDR1 is MNHEY and CDR2 is SVGEGT. V gave up 6 bases and J gave up 4 bases, with 9 bases separating them. CDR3 coding DNA: TGTGCCAGCAGCCCGGGGGCAGAGACCCAGTACTTC. Protein sequence: CASSPGAETQYF.

V is TRBV7-2 and J is TRBJ2-5; the D gene is possibly TRBD2 (6 bases). CDR3 length: 14 residues. Trimming removed 4 bases from V and 1 base from J, with 10 bases in between. Germline V gives CDR1 SGHTA, CDR2 FQGNSA. Written as DNA, the CDR3 is TGTGCCAGCAGCTCACCACTAGCCCAAGAGACCCAGTACTTC. Encoded protein: CASSSPLAQETQYF.

This clonotype appeared many times. The chain carries TRBV20-1 and TRBJ2-2; 7 bases are a match to TRBD2. This CDR3 comprises 15 residues. The trim removed 0 bases at V and 6 bases at J, leaving 7 bases unmatched. Germline CDR1 is DFQATT and CDR2 is SNEGSKA (reference sequence). The chain's CDR3 is CSARDRGSAPGELFF. DNA for the CDR3: TGCAGTGCTAGAGATCGCGGGAGTGCCCCCGGGGAGCTGTTTTTT.

At least ten counts were recorded for this clonotype. The chain has TRBV7-2 and TRBJ2-3; 7 bases match TRBD2. Germline V gene data show CDR1 as SGHTA and CDR2 as FQGNSA. The CDR3 runs to 16 residues. J was trimmed by 6 bases and V by 5 bases; bases with no gene match: 14. In DNA form, the CDR3 reads TGTGCCAGCAGCCCTCGAGAGCGTTCCGGGAGGGATACGCAGTATTTT. It is translated as CASSPRERSGRDTQYF. The whole variable domain, remainder taken from reference TRBV7-2 and TRBJ2-3, is GAGVSQSPSNKVTEKGKDVELRCDPISGHTALYWYRQSLGQGLEFLIYFQGNSAPDKSGLPSDRFSAERTGGSVSTLTIQRTQQEDSAVYLCASSPRERSGRDTQYFGPGTRLTVL.

In its sample, this clonotype was seen many times. Here the CDR3 reads CASSTRQGTYEQYF. The DNA of the CDR3 is TGTGCCAGCTCTACCCGACAGGGGACCTACGAGCAGTACTTC. J is TRBJ2-7 and V is TRBV2, with 8 bases identical to TRBD1. Trimming removed 8 bases from V and 2 bases from J; junction bases left unmatched: 8. Per the germline V gene, CDR1 is SNHLY and CDR2 is FYNNEI. This CDR3 has 14 residues.

The rearrangement uses TRBV20-1 and TRBJ1-4, with a tentative D call TRBD1 (5 bases). CDR3 length: 13 amino acids. Germline CDR1 and CDR2: DFQATT and SNEGSKA (reference sequence). The V and J ends lost 6 bases and 4 bases respectively, with 12 bases between them. In DNA form, the CDR3 reads TGCAGTGCCGAGGGACGGCTTAATGAAAAACTGTTTTTT. This sequence encodes CSAEGRLNEKLFF.

This clonotype was counted between two and nine times. The chain uses TRBV30 and TRBJ1-1, with a tentative D call TRBD1 (5 bases). This CDR3 spans 14 amino acids. The ends were cut back, 3 bases at V and 2 bases at J, with 13 bases in the middle. Germline loops: CDR1 GTSNPN, CDR2 SVGIG (reference sequence). CDR3 coding DNA: TGTGCCTGGAGGCCTTCGGGGGTTAACACTGAAGCTTTCTTT. This sequence encodes CAWRPSGVNTEAFF.

This clonotype was seen ten or more times. V and J are TRBV30 and TRBJ2-2, with D maybe TRBD2 (5 bases). V gave up 4 bases and J gave up 5 bases, with 17 bases separating them. The CDR3 is made up of 15 amino acids. The V gene's germline CDR1 is GTSNPN and CDR2 SVGIG (reference sequence). CDR3 in amino acids: CAWTPTGFRTGELFF. As DNA, the CDR3 is TGTGCCTGGACCCCTACGGGATTCCGGACCGGGGAGCTGTTTTTT.

The chain joins TRBV7-9 to TRBJ2-3; 9 nucleotides line up with TRBD1. CDR1 SEHNR and CDR2 FQNEAQ come from the germline V gene (reference sequence). The V and J ends lost 1 base and 3 bases, in that order; junction bases with no gene match: 8. CDR3 length: 17 residues. The CDR3, as DNA: TGTGCCAGCAGCTTAGAGGGACGGGACAGGGTTACAGATACGCAGTATTTT. Its translation is CASSLEGRDRVTDTQYF.

The table lists this clonotype with many counts. V gene TRBV19 combines with J gene TRBJ2-2; 8 bases fit TRBD2. The CDR3 is 14 residues long. J was trimmed by 0 bases and V by 6 bases; bases with no gene match: 0. Germline V gene sequence: CDR1 LNHDA, CDR2 SQIVND (reference sequence). The CDR3 sequence is CASRLAANTGELFF. CDR3 nucleotides: TGTGCCAGTAGACTAGCGGCGAACACCGGGGAGCTGTTTTTT. Full variable domain (remainder filled in from reference TRBV19 and TRBJ2-2): DGGITQSPKYLFRKEGQNVTLSCEQNLNHDAMYWYRQDPGQGLRLIYYSQIVNDFQKGDIAEGYSVSREKKESFPLTVTSAQKNPTAFYLCASRLAANTGELFFGEGSRLTVL.